These 10 T cell receptor beta chains were sequenced from one sample in a study of T cell repertoires in cytomegalovirus infection. Each CDR3 protein gets one entry after TCRdb re-called the reads with MiXCR. The data contain some 500,000 distinct CDR3 sequences, about 33% of them singletons. Their antigens are not known. The specimen was cultured PBMCs, collected from culture after CMV antigen stimulation. These receptors were collected from a human donor in good health (CMV status not recorded). Some clones in this sample may be carry-over from other donors' samples.

The rearrangement links TRBV7-2 to TRBJ2-7; unclear D gene. This CDR3 has 12 residues. The V end was cut by 6 bases, the J end by 0 bases, with 6 bases between. Germline lookup yields CDR1 SGHTA and CDR2 FQGNSA. The CDR3, as DNA: TGTGCCAGCAGGTCCAACTCCTACGAGCAGTACTTC. Protein product: CASRSNSYEQYF.

The chain employs TRBV5-1 and TRBJ2-6, with D hard to call. Trimming cost V 5 bases and J 0 bases, with 15 bases left between them. Germline V gene sequence: CDR1 SGHRS, CDR2 YFSETQ. This CDR3 spans 17 amino acids. CDR3: CASRDKDQASGANVLTF. CDR3 sequence (DNA): TGCGCCAGCAGAGACAAAGACCAAGCCTCTGGGGCCAACGTCCTGACTTTC.

This clonotype has just one count. The chain employs TRBV30 and TRBJ2-5, with D possibly TRBD1 on 5 matching bases. The CDR3 is 12 residues long. The germline V gene encodes CDR1 GTSNPN and CDR2 SVGIG (reference sequence). V dropped 5 bases and J dropped 5 bases, with 12 bases sitting between them. The CDR3 sequence is CAWGRVRETQYF. The CDR3 DNA sequence: TGTGCCTGGGGCAGGGTCAGGGAGACCCAGTACTTC.

This clonotype appeared many times. The chain is built from TRBV28 and TRBJ1-1; D is possibly TRBD1 (6 bases). Germline lookup yields CDR1 MDHEN and CDR2 SYDVKM. The CDR3 length is 14 residues. Trimming took off 2 bases at V and 4 bases at J, with 11 bases between the two ends. The CDR3 spells CASSLLTRGTEAFF. The CDR3 nucleotides read TGTGCCAGCAGTTTACTTACCAGGGGCACTGAAGCTTTCTTT. Full variable domain (rest looked up from reference TRBV28 and TRBJ1-1): DVKVTQSSRYLVKRTGEKVFLECVQDMDHENMFWYRQDPGLGLRLIYFSYDVKMKEKGDIPEGYSVSREKKERFSLILESASTNQTSMYLCASSLLTRGTEAFFGQGTRLTVV.

The chain joins TRBV28 to TRBJ1-5; D is possibly TRBD1 (5 bases). The CDR3 consists of 12 residues. In germline, CDR1 is MDHEN, CDR2 SYDVKM. V dropped 8 bases and J dropped 5 bases, with 10 bases sitting between them. Here the CDR3 DNA reads TGTGCCAGCGCCCTGGGGGATCAGCCCCAGCATTTT. Protein sequence: CASALGDQPQHF.

V and J are TRBV24-1 and TRBJ2-2; tentatively, D is TRBD2 (6 bases). The CDR3 is made up of 16 amino acids. V was clipped by 0 bases and J by 5 bases, with 12 bases between them. Germline CDR1 reads KGHDR; CDR2 reads SFDVKD. CDR3 DNA sequence: TGTGCCACCAGTGATTTGCGGGCAGGAGGGACCGGGGAGCTGTTTTTT. Translating gives CATSDLRAGGTGELFF.

The CDR3 DNA reads TGTGCCAGTAGTGCCGTCTGGGCGGGAGCTGGGGCCAACGTCCTGACTTTC. Translated, it gives CASSAVWAGAGANVLTF. The genes are TRBV19 and TRBJ2-6, with 7 bases aligning to TRBD2. In germline, CDR1 is LNHDA, CDR2 SQIVND (reference sequence). The CDR3 is 17 amino acids. The trim removed 5 bases at V and 2 bases at J, leaving 9 bases unmatched.

The genes are TRBV5-1 and TRBJ2-7, with D perhaps matching TRBD2 (6 bases). Germline V lookup: CDR1 SGHRS, CDR2 YFSETQ. The CDR3 covers 14 residues. V lost 0 bases and J lost 0, with 7 bases in between. The CDR3 DNA reads as TGCGCCAGCAGCTTGGGGAGGGTCTCCTACGAGCAGTACTTC. It yields the protein CASSLGRVSYEQYF.

This clonotype was recorded a few times. The CDR3 DNA reads TGTGCCAGCAGTTCGCGACTAGCGAACAATGAGCAGTTCTTC. Its translation: CASSSRLANNEQFF. This sequence joins TRBV27 and TRBJ2-1; TRBD2 matches at 8 bases. The V gene end was trimmed by 4 bases and the J gene end by 5 bases; junction bases not matched to a gene: 4. Germline CDR1 is MNHEY and CDR2 is SMNVEV (reference sequence). The CDR3 is 14 residues long.

This chain joins TRBV2 and TRBJ2-7; 9 bases align to TRBD1. CDR3 length: 13 amino acids. The V gene end was trimmed by 5 bases and the J gene end by 4 bases; junction bases not matched to a gene: 3. Germline-derived CDR1 and CDR2 are SNHLY and FYNNEI. CDR3 sequence: CASSIGTGYEQYV. CDR3 coding DNA: TGTGCCAGCAGTATTGGGACAGGGTACGAGCAGTACGTC.